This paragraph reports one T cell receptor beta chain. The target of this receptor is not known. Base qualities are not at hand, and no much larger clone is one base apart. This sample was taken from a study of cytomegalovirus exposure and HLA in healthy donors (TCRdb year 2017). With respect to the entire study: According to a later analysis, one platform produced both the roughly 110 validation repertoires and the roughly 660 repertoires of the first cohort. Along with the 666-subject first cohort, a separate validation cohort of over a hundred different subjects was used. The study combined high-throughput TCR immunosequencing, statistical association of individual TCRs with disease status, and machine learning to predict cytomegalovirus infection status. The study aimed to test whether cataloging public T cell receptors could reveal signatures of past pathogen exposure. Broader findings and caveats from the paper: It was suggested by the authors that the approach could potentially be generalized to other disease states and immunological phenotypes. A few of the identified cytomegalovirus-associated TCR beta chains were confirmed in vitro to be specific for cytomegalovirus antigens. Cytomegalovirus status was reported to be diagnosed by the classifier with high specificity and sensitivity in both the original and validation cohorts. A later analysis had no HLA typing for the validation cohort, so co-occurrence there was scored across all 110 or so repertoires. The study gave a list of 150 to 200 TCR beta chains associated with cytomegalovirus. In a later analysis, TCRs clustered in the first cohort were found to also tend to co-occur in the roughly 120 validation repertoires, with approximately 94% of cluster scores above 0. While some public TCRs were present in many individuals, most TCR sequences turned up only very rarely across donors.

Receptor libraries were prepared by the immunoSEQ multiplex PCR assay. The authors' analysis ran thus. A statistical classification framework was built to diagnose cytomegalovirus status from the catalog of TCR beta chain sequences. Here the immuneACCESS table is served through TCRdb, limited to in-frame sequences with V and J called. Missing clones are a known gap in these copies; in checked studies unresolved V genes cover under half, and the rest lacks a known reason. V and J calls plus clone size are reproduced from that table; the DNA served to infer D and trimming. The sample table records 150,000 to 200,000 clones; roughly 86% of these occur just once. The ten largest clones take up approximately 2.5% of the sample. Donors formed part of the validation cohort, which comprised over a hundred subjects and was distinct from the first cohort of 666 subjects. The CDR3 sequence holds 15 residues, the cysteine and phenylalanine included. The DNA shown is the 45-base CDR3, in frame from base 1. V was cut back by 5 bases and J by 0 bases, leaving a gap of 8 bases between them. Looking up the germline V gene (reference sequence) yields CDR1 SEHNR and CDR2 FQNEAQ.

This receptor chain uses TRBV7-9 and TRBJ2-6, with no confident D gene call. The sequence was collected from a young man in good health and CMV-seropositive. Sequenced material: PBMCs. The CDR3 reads CASSRTASGANVLTF. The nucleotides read TGTGCCAGCAGCCGCACAGCCTCTGGGGCCAACGTCCTGACTTTC.